Below are 18 T cell receptor beta chains sequenced from a single sample in a study of cytomegalovirus exposure and HLA in healthy donors. Vbeta (60) and Jbeta (13) primers were used in the PCR. Profiling relied on immunoSEQ multiplex PCR, and the TCRdb table lists in-frame clones only, not all of them. The sample includes 40,000 or so clones, almost 70% of them seen just once. The source material was PBMCs. The origin of the receptors is a man aged 40-55 years in good health and CMV-seronegative.

This clone has a single count. The chain uses TRBV6-5 and TRBJ2-1, with TRBD2 matching 12 bases. The CDR3 is made up of 15 amino acids. Losses at the gene ends were 6 bases for V and 7 bases for J; bases not matched to a gene: 7. The germline CDR1 and CDR2 sequences are MNHEY and SVGAGI. CDR3 sequence reads: CASRASGGVGNEQFF. The CDR3 DNA follows: TGTGCCAGCAGGGCTAGCGGGGGGGTTGGTAATGAGCAGTTCTTC.

The chain carries TRBV5-6 and TRBJ1-3; 8 bases match TRBD1. This CDR3 comprises 17 residues. V lost 0 bases, J lost 0 bases, and 5 bases stayed unmatched. Germline CDR1 SGHDT, CDR2 YYEEEE. CDR3 loop: CASSLARQGISGNTIYF. Written as DNA, the CDR3 is TGTGCCAGCAGCTTGGCCCGACAGGGGATCTCTGGAAACACCATATATTTT.

This clone came up a few times. V usage is TRBV6-6 and J usage is TRBJ1-2; 8 positions agree with TRBD1. V shed 4 bases, J shed 4 bases, and the junction held 2 bases outside the gene matches. Germline CDR1 is MNHNY and CDR2 is SVGAGI (reference sequence). This CDR3 is built from 13 residues. The CDR3 region has the DNA TGTGCCAGCAGTTGGACAGGGAGCTATGGCTACACCTTC. Protein: CASSWTGSYGYTF.

The V and J genes are TRBV5-1 and TRBJ2-4; perhaps TRBD2 as D (6 bases). The CDR3 totals 14 residues. CDR1 is SGHRS and CDR2 is YFSETQ in the germline V gene. Trimming took off 3 bases at V and 8 bases at J, with 15 bases between the two ends. CDR3 DNA: TGCGCCAGCAGCTCGGGGACTTCGGGGGACATTCAGTACTTC. This gives the protein CASSSGTSGDIQYF.

This chain joins TRBV11-3 and TRBJ2-1; D might be TRBD1 (6 bases). The ends were cut back, 1 base at V and 1 base at J, with 8 bases in the middle. Per germline, CDR1 SGHNT and CDR2 YENEEA. This CDR3 has 15 amino acids. The CDR3 DNA reads TGTGCCAGCAGCTTAGGCGACAGGTCCTACAATGAGCAGTTCTTC. Its translation is CASSLGDRSYNEQFF.

This sequence joins TRBV5-4 and TRBJ1-4, with 8 bases aligning to TRBD1. Germline CDR1 is SGHNT and CDR2 is YYREEE (reference sequence). The CDR3 length is 14 residues. V gave up 4 bases and J gave up 3 bases; unmatched junction bases: 2. The CDR3 spells CASSMDRANEKLFF. CDR3 nucleotide sequence: TGTGCCAGCAGCATGGACAGGGCTAATGAAAAACTGTTTTTT.

This chain connects TRBV2 to TRBJ2-5; the D gene is possibly TRBD2 (6 bases). Trimming removed 7 bases at V and 5 bases at J, with 20 bases between. This CDR3 has 15 residues. CDR1 SNHLY and CDR2 FYNNEI come from the germline V gene. The CDR3: CASTPRPLGGETQYF. The CDR3 bases are TGTGCCAGCACCCCCCGACCCCTCGGAGGGGAGACCCAGTACTTC. The whole variable domain, filled in from reference TRBV2 and TRBJ2-5, reads EPEVTQTPSHQVTQMGQEVILRCVPISNHLYFYWYRQILGQKVEFLVSFYNNEISEKSEIFDDQFSVERPDGSNFTLKIRSTKLEDSAMYFCASTPRPLGGETQYFGPGTRLLVL.

The chain uses TRBV18 and TRBJ2-1; 8 positions agree with TRBD1. Germline lookup yields CDR1 KGHSH and CDR2 LQKENI. The CDR3 spans 16 residues. With V trimmed by 2 bases and J by 1 base, 4 bases remained unmatched. CDR3 DNA sequence: TGTGCCAGCTCACCAGGGACAGGAAGGTCCTACAATGAGCAGTTCTTC. It encodes CASSPGTGRSYNEQFF.

The CDR3 sequence: CASSKNPGLVRSDTQYF. The CDR3 DNA reads as TGCGCCAGCAGCAAAAATCCCGGACTAGTTAGGTCGGATACGCAGTATTTT. J is TRBJ2-3 and V is TRBV5-1; TRBD2 agrees at 7 bases. CDR1 is SGHRS, CDR2 YFSETQ, per germline. The trim removed 4 bases at V and 6 bases at J, leaving 17 bases unmatched. The CDR3 has 17 amino acids.

The V call is TRBV28, the J call TRBJ1-1; weak D call: TRBD1 (6 bases). V was shortened by 2 bases and J by 9 bases, with 19 bases between the two germline ends. From germline, CDR1 is MDHEN and CDR2 SYDVKM. This CDR3 region has 15 residues. The CDR3 region is CASSLRTSGGAQAFF. The DNA for the CDR3 is TGTGCCAGCAGTTTACGCACCTCTGGGGGCGCGCAAGCTTTCTTT.

The chain uses TRBV19 and TRBJ1-5; 7 positions match TRBD1. This CDR3 contains 13 residues. Germline trimming cut 8 bases from V and 6 bases from J; bases unmatched to any gene: 7. CDR1 is LNHDA and CDR2 is SQIVND in the germline V gene (reference sequence). The CDR3 bases are TGTGCCAGTGCGACAGGGTTTGGTCAGCCCCAGCATTTT. It yields the protein CASATGFGQPQHF.

The chain is built from TRBV27 and TRBJ2-5; possibly TRBD1 for D (6 bases). Trimming stripped 3 bases from V and 7 bases from J, with 15 bases between. Germline CDR1 reads MNHEY; CDR2 reads SMNVEV (reference sequence). This CDR3 is built from 14 residues. CDR3 sequence: CASSLQTGEGTQYF. As DNA, the CDR3 is TGTGCCAGCAGTTTGCAGACAGGCGAAGGGACCCAGTACTTC.

This clone was recorded only once. This chain connects TRBV28 to TRBJ2-7; maybe TRBD2 (7 bases). The V gene lost 2 bases and the J gene lost 4 bases, with 12 bases spanning the gap. This CDR3 contains 14 residues. Germline V lookup: CDR1 MDHEN, CDR2 SYDVKM. The chain's CDR3 is CASSLGGGGYEQYF. The CDR3 DNA follows: TGTGCCAGCAGTTTAGGCGGGGGCGGGTACGAGCAGTACTTC.

The chain combines TRBV6-5 with TRBJ2-7, with 7 bases fitting TRBD1. The length of the CDR3 is 15 residues. Germline assignment: CDR1 MNHEY and CDR2 SVGAGI. V lost 7 bases to trimming and J lost 3 bases; unmatched junction nucleotides: 12. As DNA, the CDR3 is TGTGCCAGCACCCCCGACAGGGACGTAATCTACGAGCAGTACTTC. Translated: CASTPDRDVIYEQYF.

The chain couples TRBV6-1 to TRBJ2-7; D may be TRBD1 (5 bases). The CDR3 is 14 residues long. The germline gives CDR1 MNHNS, CDR2 SASEGT. V was cut by 3 bases and J by 0 bases, with 9 bases left in between. The CDR3 sequence: CASSESRVSYEQYF. The CDR3 nucleotides read TGTGCCAGCAGTGAGTCCAGGGTCTCCTACGAGCAGTACTTC.

V gene TRBV4-2 combines with J gene TRBJ1-5; D possibly corresponds to TRBD1 (5 bases). Germline assignment: CDR1 LGHNA and CDR2 YNFKEQ. The CDR3 has 15 amino acids. The V end lost 0 bases, the J end lost 5 bases, and 11 bases lay between the germline ends. CDR3 in amino acids: CASSQDQGGHQPQHF. The CDR3 DNA follows: TGTGCCAGCAGCCAAGATCAGGGTGGCCATCAGCCCCAGCATTTT.

This clone was seen a few times. The chain couples TRBV13 to TRBJ2-7, with a tentative D call TRBD2 (6 bases). Germline lookup yields CDR1 PRHDT and CDR2 FYEKMQ (reference sequence). The CDR3 runs 16 residues. Trimming left V 6 bases short and J 0 bases short, with 18 bases between. Here the CDR3 reads CASSIGAGLSSYEQYF. CDR3 DNA: TGTGCCAGCAGTATAGGGGCGGGACTTAGCTCCTACGAGCAGTACTTC.

The genes are TRBV4-1 and TRBJ1-1, with 8 bases identical to TRBD1. Germline V gene lookup returns CDR1 MGHRA and CDR2 YSYEKL. J gave up 2 bases and V 3 bases, and 5 bases lay outside the gene matches. This CDR3 contains 15 residues. The CDR3 sequence: CASSHGQGRNTEAFF. The CDR3 DNA reads as TGCGCCAGCAGCCACGGACAGGGCAGAAACACTGAAGCTTTCTTT.